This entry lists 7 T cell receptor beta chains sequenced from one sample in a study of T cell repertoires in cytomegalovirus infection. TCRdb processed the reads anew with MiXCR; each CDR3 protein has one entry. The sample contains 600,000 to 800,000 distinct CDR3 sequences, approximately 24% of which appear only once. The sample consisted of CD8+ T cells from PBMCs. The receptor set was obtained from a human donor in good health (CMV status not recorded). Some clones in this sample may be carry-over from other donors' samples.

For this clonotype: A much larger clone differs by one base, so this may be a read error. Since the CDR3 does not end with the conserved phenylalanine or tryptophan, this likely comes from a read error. CDR3 DNA sequence: TGTGCCAGCAGCTCACAGGGGGCCACAGATACGCAGTATTCT. Its protein is CASSSQGATDTQYS. This sequence joins TRBV7-4 and TRBJ2-3; 9 bases match TRBD1. V lost 4 bases and J lost 2; bases outside the gene matches: 1. Germline V gives CDR1 SGHVT, CDR2 SQSDAQ. This CDR3 comprises 14 residues.

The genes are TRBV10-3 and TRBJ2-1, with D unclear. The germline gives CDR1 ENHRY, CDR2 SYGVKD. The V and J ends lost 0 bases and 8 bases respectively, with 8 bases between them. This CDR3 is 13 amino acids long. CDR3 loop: CAISESWAYEQFF. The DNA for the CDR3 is TGTGCCATCAGTGAGTCTTGGGCGTATGAGCAGTTCTTC.

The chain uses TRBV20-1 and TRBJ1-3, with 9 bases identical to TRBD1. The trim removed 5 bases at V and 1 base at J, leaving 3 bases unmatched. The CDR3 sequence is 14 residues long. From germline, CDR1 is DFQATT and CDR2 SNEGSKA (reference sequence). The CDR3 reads CSAGQGRSGNTIYF. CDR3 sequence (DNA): TGCAGTGCTGGACAGGGGAGATCTGGAAACACCATATATTTT.

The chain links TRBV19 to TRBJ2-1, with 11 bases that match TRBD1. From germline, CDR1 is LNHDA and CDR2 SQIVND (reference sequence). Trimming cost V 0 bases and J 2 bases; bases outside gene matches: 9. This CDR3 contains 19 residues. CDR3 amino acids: CASSIEGITGQGAYNEQFF. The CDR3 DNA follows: TGTGCCAGTAGTATAGAAGGAATCACGGGACAGGGGGCCTACAATGAGCAGTTCTTC.

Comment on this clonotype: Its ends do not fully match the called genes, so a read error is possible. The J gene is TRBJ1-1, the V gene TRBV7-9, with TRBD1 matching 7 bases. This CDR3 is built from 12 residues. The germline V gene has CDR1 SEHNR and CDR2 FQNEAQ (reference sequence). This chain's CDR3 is CASRFTGVGAFF. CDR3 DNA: TGTGCCAGCCGCTTCACAGGGGTAGGGGCTTTCTTT.

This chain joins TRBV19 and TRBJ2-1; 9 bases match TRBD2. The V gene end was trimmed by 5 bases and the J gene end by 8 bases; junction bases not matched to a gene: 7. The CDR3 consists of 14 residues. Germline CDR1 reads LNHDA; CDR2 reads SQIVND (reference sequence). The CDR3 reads CASSSAGGPYEQFF. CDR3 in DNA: TGTGCCAGTAGTTCGGCGGGGGGGCCCTATGAGCAGTTCTTC.

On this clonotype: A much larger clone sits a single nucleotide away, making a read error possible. In DNA form, the CDR3 reads TGTGCCAGCAGGCCTGCAGGGATATGGGAGATCCAGTACTTC. Its translation: CASRPAGIWEIQYF. J is TRBJ2-5 and V is TRBV12-3 or TRBV12-4, with D perhaps TRBD1 or TRBD2 (5 bases each). This CDR3 has 14 residues.